The 21 T cell receptor beta chains listed next were all sequenced from one sample in a study of cytomegalovirus exposure and HLA in healthy donors. The PCR used 60 Vbeta and 13 Jbeta primers. Assay: immunoSEQ multiplex PCR; the TCRdb copy retains only in-frame clones and omits some. The sample yields some 200,000 clones, approximately 82% seen once. Sequences were obtained from PBMCs. Source of these receptors: a woman aged 40 to 49 in good health and CMV-seronegative.

This CDR3 is CASTPGGRSYEQYF. CDR3 DNA sequence: TGTGCCAGCACGCCGGGGGGCAGATCCTACGAGCAGTACTTC. The chain is built from TRBV14 and TRBJ2-7, with D possibly TRBD2 on 7 matching bases. The ends were cut back, 7 bases at V and 1 base at J, with 14 bases in the middle. CDR1 and CDR2 (germline): SGHDN, FVKESK. The CDR3 loop spans 14 amino acids.

The chain combines TRBV5-6 with TRBJ1-6; D gene unclear. The CDR3 has 14 residues. Trimming shortened V by 0 bases and J by 11 bases, and 12 bases separated the two germline ends. CDR1 SGHDT and CDR2 YYEEEE come from the germline V gene. CDR3 bases: TGTGCCAGCAGCTTGGTGGGTCAGCGAACACCCCTCCACTTT. This gives the protein CASSLVGQRTPLHF.

This chain joins TRBV2 and TRBJ2-2; 7 nucleotides match TRBD1. V lost 2 bases to trimming and J lost 6 bases; unmatched junction nucleotides: 0. This CDR3 contains 13 residues. Germline lookup yields CDR1 SNHLY and CDR2 FYNNEI. The CDR3 reads CASSEQGAGELFF. CDR3 sequence (DNA): TGTGCCAGCAGTGAACAGGGGGCCGGGGAGCTGTTTTTT.

The V gene is TRBV21-1, the J gene TRBJ2-1; the listed D gene, TRBD2, was not tested against the DNA. TRBV21-1 is shown as a pseudogene. The CDR3 consists of 14 residues. CDR3 amino acids: CASSGGPRADEQFF. The CDR3 coding sequence is TGTGCCAGCAGCGGCGGGCCTCGGGCTGATGAGCAGTTCTTC.

The CDR3 region is CASNRDFSDTEAFF. The DNA for the CDR3 is TGTGCCAGCAACAGGGATTTTTCGGACACTGAAGCTTTCTTT. The genes are TRBV6-1 and TRBJ1-1, with D tentatively TRBD1 (6 bases). The V gene lost 7 bases and the J gene lost 3 bases, with 15 bases spanning the gap. Germline lookup yields CDR1 MNHNS and CDR2 SASEGT. The CDR3 covers 14 residues.

The chain recombines TRBV6-1 with TRBJ2-3, with D tentatively TRBD2 (5 bases). Trimming took off 8 bases at V and 1 base at J, with 13 bases between the two ends. This CDR3 contains 14 residues. The germline V gene encodes CDR1 MNHNS and CDR2 SASEGT. The CDR3: CASGLPFGTDTQYF. The CDR3 DNA sequence: TGTGCCAGCGGACTGCCCTTCGGCACAGATACGCAGTATTTT.

This clone was counted once. This chain uses TRBV27 with TRBJ1-1; no clear D gene. This CDR3 contains 16 residues. Germline values: CDR1 MNHEY, CDR2 SMNVEV (reference sequence). V was shortened by 6 bases and J by 1 base, with 18 bases between the two germline ends. In nucleotides, the CDR3 is TGTGCCAGCAGCCCAAGTGCCGGGGAAAAGAACACTGAAGCTTTCTTT. Its translation: CASSPSAGEKNTEAFF.

This rearrangement joins TRBV6-5 to TRBJ1-3; D is undetermined. Looked up from germline, CDR1 is MNHEY and CDR2 is SVGAGI. The CDR3 runs 16 residues. V shed 2 bases and J shed 4 bases, with 15 bases lying between them. DNA for the CDR3: TGTGCCAGCAGTTACGCGGGGAGTAATTCCGGAAACACCATATATTTT. Translation gives CASSYAGSNSGNTIYF.

This chain joins TRBV4-1 and TRBJ1-4; maybe TRBD1 (5 bases). Trimming shortened V by 4 bases and J by 3 bases, and 18 bases separated the two germline ends. Per the germline V gene, CDR1 is MGHRA and CDR2 is YSYEKL. The CDR3 is made up of 17 amino acids. The CDR3 bases are TGCGCCAGCAGCCCATACTCTACAGGCATCGCTAATGAAAAACTGTTTTTT. As protein: CASSPYSTGIANEKLFF.

This clone was recorded once. The chain has TRBV7-2 and TRBJ1-2, with a weak D call TRBD1 (5 bases). V gave up 2 bases and J gave up 1 base, with 17 bases separating them. Germline loops: CDR1 SGHTA, CDR2 FQGNSA. CDR3 length: 17 residues. CDR3 residues: CASSLNGMGGFNYGYTF. The CDR3 DNA follows: TGTGCCAGCAGCTTAAATGGGATGGGGGGATTTAACTATGGCTACACCTTC.

This chain links TRBV7-2 with TRBJ2-5; D is perhaps TRBD1 (6 bases). In germline, CDR1 is SGHTA, CDR2 FQGNSA. Trimming left V 2 bases short and J 5 bases short, with 15 bases between. The CDR3 contains 15 residues. The CDR3 bases are TGTGCCAGCAGCTTAATGGGGGCCACCGGGGAGACCCAGTACTTC. Protein sequence: CASSLMGATGETQYF.

This chain uses TRBV5-5 with TRBJ2-7, with a tentative D call TRBD1 (6 bases). Germline CDR1 is SGHKS and CDR2 is YYEKEE (reference sequence). V was clipped by 8 bases and J by 3 bases, with 24 bases between them. This CDR3 region has 16 residues. The CDR3 DNA follows: TGTGCCAGTAAGCCCCTTTGGGACAAAGTTTTCTACGAGCAGTACTTC. Encoded protein: CASKPLWDKVFYEQYF.

The rearrangement joins TRBV11-3 to TRBJ2-7; 7 bases are shared with TRBD2. V shed 0 bases and J 6 bases; nucleotides not matched to a gene: 5. Germline loops: CDR1 SGHNT, CDR2 YENEEA. This CDR3 is 14 amino acids long. The CDR3 region has the DNA TGTGCCAGCAGCTTAGACGGGGGAGGGCGCGAGCAGTACTTC. Its translation is CASSLDGGGREQYF.

This clone was seen only a few times. The rearrangement joins TRBV11-3 to TRBJ2-1; a weak D match, TRBD1 (6 bases). There are 13 residues in the CDR3. The germline V gene encodes CDR1 SGHNT and CDR2 YENEEA. Trimming stripped 1 base from V and 10 bases from J, with 11 bases between. The CDR3 DNA reads as TGTGCCAGCAGCTTAGTGGGAGACAGGGAGCAGTTCTTC. It specifies CASSLVGDREQFF.

About this clone itself: At the DNA level, this CDR3 is encoded by other sequences in the same sample as well. The rearrangement uses TRBV7-8 and TRBJ2-7; 8 bases agree with TRBD2. This CDR3 comprises 16 residues. J gave up 5 bases and V 3 bases, and 12 bases lay outside the gene matches. Germline V lookup: CDR1 SGHVS, CDR2 FQNEAQ. The CDR3 DNA reads TGTGCCAGCAGCTTGGTAGCGGGGCGTCCCTGGGACGAGCAGTACTTC. The encoded protein is CASSLVAGRPWDEQYF.

The chain combines TRBV7-9 with TRBJ1-6; D is unresolved. CDR1 and CDR2 (germline): SEHNR, FQNEAQ (reference sequence). The CDR3 spans 15 residues. Trimming removed 5 bases from V and 7 bases from J, with 15 bases in between. In nucleotides, the CDR3 is TGTGCCAGCAGCCCCAGGTCGGGAGCAAATTCACCCCTCCACTTT. Translating gives CASSPRSGANSPLHF.

The chain couples TRBV2 to TRBJ1-5; 7 bases match TRBD1. Germline lookup yields CDR1 SNHLY and CDR2 FYNNEI. This CDR3 is built from 13 residues. The trim removed 6 bases at V and 6 bases at J, leaving 5 bases unmatched. The CDR3 DNA is TGTGCCAGCAGGGAGGGGGCGGCTCAGCCCCAGCATTTT. This codes for CASREGAAQPQHF.

The chain carries TRBV28 and TRBJ2-7, with 8 bases lining up with TRBD1. The CDR3 covers 15 residues. V was clipped by 3 bases and J by 5 bases; unmatched bases: 9. Germline V gene lookup returns CDR1 MDHEN and CDR2 SYDVKM. CDR3: CASSFLRTGFHEQYF. The CDR3 nucleotides read TGTGCCAGCAGTTTTCTAAGGACAGGGTTCCACGAGCAGTACTTC.

The chain carries TRBV7-2 and TRBJ2-3, with 14 nucleotides matching TRBD2. The CDR3 totals 14 residues. V was clipped by 5 bases and J by 14 bases; unmatched bases: 9. CDR1 is SGHTA and CDR2 is FQGNSA in the germline V gene. CDR3 protein: CASSTTSGGDLRYF. The CDR3 DNA reads TGTGCCAGCAGCACGACTAGCGGGGGGGACTTAAGGTATTTT.

The chain uses TRBV5-4 and TRBJ1-1; D may be TRBD1 (5 bases). Trimming cost V 4 bases and J 0 bases, with 13 bases left between them. Germline lookup yields CDR1 SGHNT and CDR2 YYREEE (reference sequence). The CDR3 covers 15 residues. The CDR3 here is CASSLLGLMNTEAFF. In DNA, the CDR3 is TGTGCCAGCAGCCTGCTGGGGCTTATGAACACTGAAGCTTTCTTT.

The gene calls are TRBV18 and TRBJ2-1, with a weak D call TRBD1 (6 bases). This CDR3 region has 15 residues. CDR1 is KGHSH, CDR2 LQKENI, per germline. V was cut by 3 bases and J by 4 bases, with 13 bases left in between. The CDR3 protein is CASSPRDIPYNEQFF. The CDR3 DNA is TGTGCCAGCTCACCCCGGGACATACCATACAATGAGCAGTTCTTC. The full variable domain, with the rest looked up from reference TRBV18 and TRBJ2-1, is NAGVMQNPRHLVRRRGQEARLRCSPMKGHSHVYWYRQLPEEGLKFMVYLQKENIIDESGMPKERFSAEFPKEGPSILRIQQVVRGDSAAYFCASSPRDIPYNEQFFGPGTRLTVL.